This T cell receptor (beta chain) was identified in a study of spatial heterogeneity in lung cancer (dated by TCRdb to about 2019). Background on the whole study: Beta-chain transcripts were consistently detected in greater numbers than alpha-chain transcripts, which likely reflected higher beta-chain transcript abundance. The study linked features of the TCR repertoire to counts of nonsynonymous mutations, which were determined by whole-exome sequencing of tumor tissue. In non-small cell lung cancer, the study quantitatively compared TCR alpha and beta repertoires across several tumor regions, matched nontumor lung, and blood. In the raw uncorrected reads, each unique combination of TCR and UMI appeared more than ten times on average. At surgery, both alpha and beta chains were TCR-sequenced in roughly 230 tumor regions, fewer than 85 matched nontumor lung samples and 56 PBMC samples. Overall study outcomes, separate from this receptor: Additional single-cell paired TCR alpha and beta sequencing was considered necessary to confirm, at a functional level, the hypothesis that regional TCRs recognize regional mutations.

The table lists this clonotype with many counts. Which antigen it targets is not known. The input lacks base qualities; no much larger clone sits a single base away. Receptor libraries were prepared by 5' RACE. The sequencer was a NextSeq 500. The TCR library protocol attached a unique molecular identifier to each TCR cDNA molecule to allow correction of PCR and sequencing errors. As for the original processing: TCR identification, UMI-based error correction and CDR3 extraction were all carried out with Decombinator tools. Expanded TCRs were defined as those above a frequency of 2 per 1,000, corresponding to the top 1% of the tumor frequency distribution. Rényi diversity was computed with the R vegan package after subsampling each repertoire 100 times to 5,000 TCRs. CDR3 similarity networks were constructed using string-kernel similarity of amino acid triplets, with links drawn between CDR3s whose pairwise similarity was above 0.82. TCRdb redid the processing of the public reads, applying fastp at Q25 and MiXCR, and retained in-frame beta chains. Every entry covers one CDR3 protein and lists the most common genes and DNA from its rows. TCRdb, not the original authors, processed these V and J calls. The sample data list about 35,000 distinct CDR3 sequences, and approximately 3.1% of these were observed just once. The ten biggest clones cover 30% to 45% of the sample.

The time point label of this sample denotes: sample taken at primary tumor resection. Donors were 65 to 85 patients with early-stage, untreated non-small cell lung cancer from the lung TRACERx cohort. Without any cell sorting, TCR sequencing was performed on whole RNA extracted either from tumor and nontumor lung tissue or from cryopreserved PBMC samples. A patient was chosen for TCR sequencing only when enough RNA was available from at least two tumor regions. A lung pathologist reviewed the tumor and adjacent nontumor lung specimens before the specimens were selected. V has 4 bases trimmed and J has 6 bases trimmed; junction bases matching no gene number 6. The CDR3 goes from the cysteine to the phenylalanine over 13 residues. The CDR3 DNA has 39 bases and is translated from base 1. CDR1 and CDR2, looked up from the germline V gene (reference sequence), are SGHNT and YYREEE.

This receptor was identified in a male donor with early-stage non-small cell lung cancer. The chain is made from TRBV5-4 and TRBJ1-1, with 7 bases matching TRBD1. Source: normal lung tissue next to the tumor, taken at surgery. The CDR3 amino acid sequence is: CASSKTGVSEAFF. The sequenced DNA is TGTGCCAGCAGCAAAACAGGGGTCTCTGAAGCTTTCTTT.